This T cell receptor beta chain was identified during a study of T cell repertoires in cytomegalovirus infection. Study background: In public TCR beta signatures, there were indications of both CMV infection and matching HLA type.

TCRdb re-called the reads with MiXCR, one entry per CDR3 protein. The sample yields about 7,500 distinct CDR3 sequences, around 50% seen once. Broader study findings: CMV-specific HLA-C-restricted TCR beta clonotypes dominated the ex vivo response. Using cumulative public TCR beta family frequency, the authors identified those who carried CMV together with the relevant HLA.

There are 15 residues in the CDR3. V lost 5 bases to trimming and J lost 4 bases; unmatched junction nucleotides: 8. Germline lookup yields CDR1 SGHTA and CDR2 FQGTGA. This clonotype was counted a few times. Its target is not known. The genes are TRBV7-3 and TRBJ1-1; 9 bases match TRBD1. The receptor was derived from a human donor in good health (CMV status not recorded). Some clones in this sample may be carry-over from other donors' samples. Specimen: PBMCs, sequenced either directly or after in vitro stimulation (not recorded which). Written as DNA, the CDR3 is TGTGCCAGCAGCCAAGGGGGACAGGGTGGCACTGAAGCTTTCTTT. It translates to CASSQGGQGGTEAFF.